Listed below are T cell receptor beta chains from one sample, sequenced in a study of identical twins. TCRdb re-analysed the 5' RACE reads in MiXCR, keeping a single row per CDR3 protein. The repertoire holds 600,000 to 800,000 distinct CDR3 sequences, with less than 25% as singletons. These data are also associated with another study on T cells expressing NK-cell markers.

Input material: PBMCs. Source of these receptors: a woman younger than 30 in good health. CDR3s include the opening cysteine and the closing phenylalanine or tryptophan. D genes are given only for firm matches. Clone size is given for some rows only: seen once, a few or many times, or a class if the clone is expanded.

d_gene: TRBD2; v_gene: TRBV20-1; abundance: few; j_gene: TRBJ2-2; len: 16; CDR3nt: TGCAGTGCTAGAGCGTCGGGACTAGCGGAAACCGGGGAGCTGTTTTTT; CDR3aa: CSARASGLAETGELFF
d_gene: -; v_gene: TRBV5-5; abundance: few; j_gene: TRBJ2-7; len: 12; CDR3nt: TGTGCCAGCAGCACCCCCTCCTACGAGCAGTACTTC; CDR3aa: CASSTPSYEQYF
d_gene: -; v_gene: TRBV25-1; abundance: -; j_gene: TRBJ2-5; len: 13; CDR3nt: TGTGCCAGCAGCTGGGACGTACGAGGGACCCAGTACTTC; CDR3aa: CASSWDVRGTQYF
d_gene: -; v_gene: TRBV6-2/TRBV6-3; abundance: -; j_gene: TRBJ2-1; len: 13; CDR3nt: TGTGCCAGCGGGGTAGCGTTCTACAATGAGCAGTTCTTC; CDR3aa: CASGVAFYNEQFF
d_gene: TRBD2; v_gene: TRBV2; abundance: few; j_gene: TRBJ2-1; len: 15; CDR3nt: TGTGCCAGCAAGCGGGACGTGACAGCTGTAAATGAGCAGTTCTTC; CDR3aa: CASKRDVTAVNEQFF
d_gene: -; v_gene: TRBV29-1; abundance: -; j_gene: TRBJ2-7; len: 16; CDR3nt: TGCAGCGTCGACTCCATTGTCCGGGGGTCCCCCTACGAGCAGTACTTC; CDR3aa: CSVDSIVRGSPYEQYF
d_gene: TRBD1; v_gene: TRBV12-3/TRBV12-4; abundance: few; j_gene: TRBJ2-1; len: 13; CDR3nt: TGTGCCAGCAGCTTCGGACAGGGTCGTGGGAAGTTCTTC; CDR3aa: CASSFGQGRGKFF
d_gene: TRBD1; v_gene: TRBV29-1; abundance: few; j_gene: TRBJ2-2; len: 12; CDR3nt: TGCAGCGTAGACAGGGGGGCCGGGGAGCTGTTTTTT; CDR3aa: CSVDRGAGELFF
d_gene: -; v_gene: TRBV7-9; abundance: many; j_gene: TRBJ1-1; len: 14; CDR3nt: TGTGCCAGCAGCCAAGCAAGGGGAATCGGTGAAGCTTTCTTT; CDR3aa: CASSQARGIGEAFF
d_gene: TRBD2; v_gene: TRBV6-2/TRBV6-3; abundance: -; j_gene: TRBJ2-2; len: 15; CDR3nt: TGTGCCAGCAGTTACCCGCCGGGGGGAGGCGGGGAGCTGTTTTTT; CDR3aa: CASSYPPGGGGELFF
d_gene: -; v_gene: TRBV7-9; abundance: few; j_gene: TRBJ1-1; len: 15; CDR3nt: TGTGCCAGCAGCCCATCTGAACTAATGAACACTGAAGCTTTCTTT; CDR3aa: CASSPSELMNTEAFF
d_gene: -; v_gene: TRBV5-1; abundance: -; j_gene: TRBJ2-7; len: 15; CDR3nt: TGCGCCAGCAGCGCCACCCTAGCGACGAACTACGAGCAGTACTTC; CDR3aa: CASSATLATNYEQYF
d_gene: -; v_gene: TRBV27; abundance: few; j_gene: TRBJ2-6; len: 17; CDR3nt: TGTGCCAGCACGAATCGGGACACCAGCTCTGGGGCCAACGTCCTGACTTTC; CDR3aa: CASTNRDTSSGANVLTF
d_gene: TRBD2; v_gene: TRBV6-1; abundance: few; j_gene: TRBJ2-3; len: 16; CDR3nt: TGTGCCAGCAGTGGGGGACTAGCGGGGGGGTTTACGACGCAGTATTTT; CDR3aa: CASSGGLAGGFTTQYF
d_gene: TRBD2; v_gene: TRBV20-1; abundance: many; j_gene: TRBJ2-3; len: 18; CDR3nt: TGCAGTGCTAGAGTGCTAGCGGGGGGGCCCGCCAGCACAGATACGCAGTATTTT; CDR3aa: CSARVLAGGPASTDTQYF
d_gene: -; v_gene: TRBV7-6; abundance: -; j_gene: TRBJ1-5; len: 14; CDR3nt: TGTGCCAGCAGCTTACAGTCGGATAATCAGCCCCAGCATTTT; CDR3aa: CASSLQSDNQPQHF
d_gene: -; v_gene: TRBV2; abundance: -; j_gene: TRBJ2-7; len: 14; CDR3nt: TGTGCCAGCAGTATACCGGACAGACTCTACGAGCAGTACTTC; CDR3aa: CASSIPDRLYEQYF
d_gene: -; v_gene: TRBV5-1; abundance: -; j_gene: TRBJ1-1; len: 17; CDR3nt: TGCGCCAGCAGCCTCGGTCGTTTGGGGGCCGGGAACACTGAAGCTTTCTTT; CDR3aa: CASSLGRLGAGNTEAFF
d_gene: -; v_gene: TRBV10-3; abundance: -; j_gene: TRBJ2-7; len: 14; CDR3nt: TGTGCCATCAGTGAGTCGGGGGCGCGGAACGAGCAGTACTTC; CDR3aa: CAISESGARNEQYF
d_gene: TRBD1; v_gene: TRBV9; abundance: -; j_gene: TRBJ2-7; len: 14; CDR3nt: TGTGCCAGCAGCGTAGGGCAGGGGGTCAACGAGCAGTACTTC; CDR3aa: CASSVGQGVNEQYF
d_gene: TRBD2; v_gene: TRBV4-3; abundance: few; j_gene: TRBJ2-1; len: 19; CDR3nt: TGCGCCAGCAGCCAAGATCCCCCCCTGACTAGCGGGAGGGGCAATGAGCAGTTCTTC; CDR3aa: CASSQDPPLTSGRGNEQFF
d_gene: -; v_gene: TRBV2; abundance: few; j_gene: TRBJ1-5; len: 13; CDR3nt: TGTGCCACCGCGGCATATAGCAATCAGCCCCAGCATTTT; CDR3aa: CATAAYSNQPQHF
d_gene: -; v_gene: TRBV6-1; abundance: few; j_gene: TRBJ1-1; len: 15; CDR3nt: TGTGCCAGCAGCCCCTACGGGGGGGCGAAAACTGAAGCTTTCTTT; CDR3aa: CASSPYGGAKTEAFF
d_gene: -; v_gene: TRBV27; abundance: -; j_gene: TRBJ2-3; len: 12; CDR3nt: TGTGCCAGCCGGCTAGCGCAGGATACGCAGTATTTT; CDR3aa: CASRLAQDTQYF
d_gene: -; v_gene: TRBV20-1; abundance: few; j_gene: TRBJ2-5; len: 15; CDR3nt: TGCAGTGCTGCGGCAGGGGGAGGACCAAAAGAGACCCAGTACTTC; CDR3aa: CSAAAGGGPKETQYF
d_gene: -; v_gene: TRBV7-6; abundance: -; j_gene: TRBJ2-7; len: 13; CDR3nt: TGTGCCAGCAGTTCCTCCCCAGAGGGAGAGCAGTACTTC; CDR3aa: CASSSSPEGEQYF
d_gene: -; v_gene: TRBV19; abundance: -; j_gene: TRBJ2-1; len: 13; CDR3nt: TGTGCCAGTAGTGTGCCTATATACAATGAGCAGTTCTTC; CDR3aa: CASSVPIYNEQFF
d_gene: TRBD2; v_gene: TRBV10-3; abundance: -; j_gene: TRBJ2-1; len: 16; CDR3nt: TGTGCCATCAGGGGAGTTAGCGGGAGCTCCTACAATGAGCAGTTCTTC; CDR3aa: CAIRGVSGSSYNEQFF
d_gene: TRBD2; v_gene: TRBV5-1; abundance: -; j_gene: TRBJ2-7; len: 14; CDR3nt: TGCGCCAGCAGCTTGGCCCCGGTAGCGGGCGAGCAGTACTTC; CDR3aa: CASSLAPVAGEQYF
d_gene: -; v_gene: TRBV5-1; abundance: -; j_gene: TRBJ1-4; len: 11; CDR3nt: TGCGCCAGCAGCTTGCAGGGTCAACTGTTTTTT; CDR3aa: CASSLQGQLFF
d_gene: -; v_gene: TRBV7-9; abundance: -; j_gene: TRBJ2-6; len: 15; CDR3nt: TGTGCCAGCAGCACCTACAGGGCTGGGGCCAACGTCCTGACTTTC; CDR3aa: CASSTYRAGANVLTF
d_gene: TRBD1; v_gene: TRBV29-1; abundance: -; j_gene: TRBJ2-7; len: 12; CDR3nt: TGCAGCGTCCCTGGGACAGGGGACGAGCAGTACTTC; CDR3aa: CSVPGTGDEQYF
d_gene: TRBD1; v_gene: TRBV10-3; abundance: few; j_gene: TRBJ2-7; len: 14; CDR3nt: TGTGCCATCAGTGAAGGACAGGGCTCCTACGAGCAGTACTTC; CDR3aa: CAISEGQGSYEQYF
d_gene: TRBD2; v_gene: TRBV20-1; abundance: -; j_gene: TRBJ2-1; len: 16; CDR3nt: TGCAGTGCTAGAACCAGCGGGATGAGCTCCTACAATGAGCAGTTCTTC; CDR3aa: CSARTSGMSSYNEQFF
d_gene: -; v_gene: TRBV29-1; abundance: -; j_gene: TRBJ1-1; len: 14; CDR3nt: TGCAGCGCTAGGGTAGGGCCCTACAACGCTGAAGCTTTCTTT; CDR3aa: CSARVGPYNAEAFF
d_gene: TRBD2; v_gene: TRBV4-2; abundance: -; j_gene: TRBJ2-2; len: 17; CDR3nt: TGTGCCAGCAGCCAGTGGCTAGCGGGGGGTCTGACCGGGGAGCTGTTTTTT; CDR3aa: CASSQWLAGGLTGELFF
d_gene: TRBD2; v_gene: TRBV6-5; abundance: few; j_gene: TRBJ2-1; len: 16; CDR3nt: TGTGCCAGCAGTTACCTCCGGACTAGCGGGATGGATGAGCAGTTCTTC; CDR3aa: CASSYLRTSGMDEQFF
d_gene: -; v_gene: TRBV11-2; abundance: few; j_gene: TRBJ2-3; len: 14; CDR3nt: TGTGCCAGCAGCTTGGTGGTTTATACAGATACGCAGTATTTT; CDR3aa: CASSLVVYTDTQYF
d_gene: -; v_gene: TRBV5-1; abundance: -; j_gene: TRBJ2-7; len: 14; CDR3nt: TGCGCCAGCAGCTTTGCCGACAGCCCCTACGAGCAGTACTTC; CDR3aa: CASSFADSPYEQYF
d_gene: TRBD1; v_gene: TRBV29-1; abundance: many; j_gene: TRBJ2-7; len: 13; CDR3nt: TGCAGCGTCCACGGACAGGGGTTTTACGAGCAGTACTTC; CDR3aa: CSVHGQGFYEQYF